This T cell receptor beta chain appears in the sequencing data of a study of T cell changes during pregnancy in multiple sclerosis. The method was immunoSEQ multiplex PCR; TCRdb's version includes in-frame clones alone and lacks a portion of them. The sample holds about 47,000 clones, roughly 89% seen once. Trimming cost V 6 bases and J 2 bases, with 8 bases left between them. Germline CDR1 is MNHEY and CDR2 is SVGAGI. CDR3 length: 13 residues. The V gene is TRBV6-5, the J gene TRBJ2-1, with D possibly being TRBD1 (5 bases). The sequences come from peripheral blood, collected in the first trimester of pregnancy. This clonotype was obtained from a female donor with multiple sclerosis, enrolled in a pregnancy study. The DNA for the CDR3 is TGTGCCAGCAGGTGGGGCCCCTACAATGAGCAGTTCTTC. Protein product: CASRWGPYNEQFF.